This T cell receptor beta chain was sequenced for a study of CD8 T cell repertoires and HIV-1 epitope variants. Study overall: Controls were a CMV, EBV and flu peptide pool, Ebola AY9 negative control, and no-peptide well. 1M T cells were kept uncultured as a baseline.

Survey-depth immunoSEQ sequencing covered TCR beta CDR3 regions. The data were produced by immunoSEQ multiplex PCR, yet TCRdb's version contains in-frame clones alone and is incomplete. Among around 4,800 clones listed, approximately 71% were seen once. Germline CDR1 and CDR2: MDHEN and SYDVKM. The CDR3 is made up of 13 amino acids. The ends were cut back, 1 base at V and 6 bases at J, with 9 bases in the middle. This clone was recorded once. The target antigen is unknown. The sequence was collected from a male donor with HIV. The gene calls are TRBV28 and TRBJ1-1, with D perhaps matching TRBD1 (6 bases). Material for sequencing was cultured CD8+ T cells derived from PBMCs. The CDR3 DNA reads TGTGCCAGCAGTTTATTTGAGGGGGCTGAAGCTTTCTTT. Its translation: CASSLFEGAEAFF.